The entry below describes one T cell receptor beta chain. Its target is not known. The data belong to a study of OX40 agonist ivuxolimab in advanced cancers. Overall study findings and caveats: There were, on average, more expanded clones in CD8+ T cells than in CD4+.

The V gene end was trimmed by 5 bases and the J gene end by 5 bases; junction bases not matched to a gene: 6. The germline gives CDR1 GTSNPN, CDR2 SVGIG (reference sequence). The CDR3 covers 13 residues. The protocol was immunoSEQ multiplex PCR, while the TCRdb copy is restricted to in-frame clones and leaves out a portion. The repertoire holds approximately 66,000 clones, with roughly 85% as singletons. This specimen consisted of CD4+ or CD8+ T cells sorted from blood, obtained in a trial of the OX40 agonist ivuxolimab. The clonotype was recovered from an adult with an advanced solid tumor such as melanoma, head and neck, liver or kidney cancer. The chain couples TRBV30 to TRBJ1-1; the match to TRBD1 covers 9 bases. The chain's CDR3 is CAWGQGIETEAFF. The DNA of the CDR3 is TGTGCCTGGGGACAGGGGATAGAGACTGAAGCTTTCTTT.